One and the same sample provided the 30 T cell receptor beta chains below, sequenced in a study of graft-versus-host responses after intestinal transplantation. The antigens of these receptors remain unknown. Clones were sequenced by immunoSEQ multiplex PCR, and TCRdb holds only the in-frame ones, with some missing. The table includes about 39,000 clones, nearly 95% detected once. The input for sequencing was unstimulated CD8+ T cells sorted from spleen or lymph node cells, taken before transplant. The receptors originated from a human donor who was the organ donor for an intestinal transplant.

The V and J genes are TRBV28 and TRBJ2-1, with D unclear. The germline gives CDR1 MDHEN, CDR2 SYDVKM. The CDR3 runs to 13 residues. The ends were cut back, 6 bases at V and 10 bases at J, with 16 bases in the middle. DNA for the CDR3: TGTGCCAGCAGCCCCGGATTAGCAGGCGAGCAGTTCTTC. Translating it yields CASSPGLAGEQFF.

The chain uses TRBV7-3 and TRBJ2-1; TRBD1 matches 9 bases. CDR1 and CDR2 from the germline V gene are SGHTA and FQGTGA. The ends lost 5 bases at V and 1 base at J; junction bases unmatched: 6. CDR3 size: 16 residues. The CDR3: CASSIGQGWSYNEQFF. As DNA, the CDR3 is TGTGCCAGCAGCATCGGACAGGGGTGGTCCTACAATGAGCAGTTCTTC.

Worth noting for this clone: The same CDR3 can be traced to other DNA sequences in this sample. V gene TRBV4-3 combines with J gene TRBJ2-1; 10 nucleotides agree with TRBD2. The germline V gene encodes CDR1 LGHNA and CDR2 YSLEER. V dropped 0 bases and J dropped 5; count of bases not matched to a gene: 7. The CDR3 is 17 residues long. For the CDR3, the DNA is TGCGCCAGCAGCCAAGATATAACTAGCGGGATGGACAATGAGCAGTTCTTC. It codes for CASSQDITSGMDNEQFF.

The rearrangement uses TRBV11-3 and TRBJ2-5; 9 bases are a match to TRBD2. The end of the DNA fits TRBJ2-7 better, so the J call may be wrong. CDR3 length equals 16 residues. Germline CDR1 is SGHNT and CDR2 is YENEEA. Here the CDR3 reads CASSFLGREGFDEQYF. For the CDR3, the DNA is TGTGCCAGCAGCTTCCTCGGGCGGGAGGGCTTCGACGAGCAGTACTTC.

The chain links TRBV11-2 to TRBJ2-1; TRBD2 is a possible D gene (6 bases). Looked up from germline, CDR1 is SGHAT and CDR2 is FQNNGV. V gave up 7 bases and J gave up 6 bases, with 19 bases separating them. This CDR3 has 15 residues. This chain's CDR3 is CASTEKRGWGNEQFF. The CDR3 DNA follows: TGTGCCAGCACCGAAAAACGGGGGTGGGGCAATGAGCAGTTCTTC.

The genes are TRBV5-4 and TRBJ1-1, with 7 bases fitting TRBD1. Germline V gene sequence: CDR1 SGHNT, CDR2 YYREEE (reference sequence). The ends lost 2 bases at V and 4 bases at J; junction bases unmatched: 5. The CDR3 has 14 residues. The CDR3 DNA reads as TGTGCCAGCAGCTTAAAAACAGGGGTCACTGAAGCTTTCTTT. Translation: CASSLKTGVTEAFF.

This chain links TRBV6-6 with TRBJ1-1; 7 bases are a match to TRBD1. The CDR3 sequence is 13 residues long. From germline, CDR1 is MNHNY and CDR2 SVGAGI (reference sequence). The V gene end was trimmed by 2 bases and the J gene end by 13 bases; junction bases not matched to a gene: 10. Here the CDR3 reads CASSYGSDRVGFF. CDR3 coding DNA: TGTGCCAGCAGTTACGGAAGCGACAGGGTAGGTTTCTTT.

In this sample, this clone turned up once. The chain recombines TRBV6-1 with TRBJ2-3, with a tentative D call TRBD1 (5 bases). Germline V lookup: CDR1 MNHNS, CDR2 SASEGT. This CDR3 has 14 amino acids. V was clipped by 3 bases and J by 5 bases, with 12 bases between them. The CDR3: CASSDRGGIDTQYF. In nucleotides, the CDR3 is TGTGCCAGCAGTGATAGGGGTGGTATAGATACGCAGTATTTT.

The chain is built from TRBV9 and TRBJ2-5, with 8 nucleotides matching TRBD1. The CDR3 has 18 residues. Germline CDR1 reads SGDLS; CDR2 reads YYNGEE. The ends lost 0 bases at V and 2 bases at J; junction bases unmatched: 12. The CDR3 nucleotides are TGTGCCAGCAGCGTAGCGGGCAGGGTCTACAGGGGGCAAGAGACCCAGTACTTC. The encoded protein is CASSVAGRVYRGQETQYF.

This clone has just one count. The chain has TRBV28 and TRBJ2-3; D possibly corresponds to TRBD2 (6 bases). With 6 bases removed from V and 1 base from J, the gap between germline ends came to 17 bases. CDR3 size: 16 residues. Looked up from germline, CDR1 is MDHEN and CDR2 is SYDVKM. This chain's CDR3 is CASRSTRERGTDTQYF. CDR3 DNA: TGTGCCAGCAGATCTACCCGGGAGAGGGGCACAGATACGCAGTATTTT.

This clone was seen only a few times. The rearrangement uses TRBV19 and TRBJ2-7; D unresolved. V lost 3 bases, J lost 5 bases, and 11 bases lay in between. Germline lookup yields CDR1 LNHDA and CDR2 SQIVND (reference sequence). CDR3 size: 13 residues. CDR3 coding DNA: TGTGCCAGTAGTATTTCGCCAGCCCACGAGCAGTACTTC. Translating gives CASSISPAHEQYF.

This chain uses TRBV5-5 with TRBJ2-1, with 14 bases matching TRBD2. The CDR3 extends over 19 amino acids. V lost 0 bases, J lost 3 bases, and 8 bases stayed unmatched. Germline V CDR1 and CDR2: SGHKS, YYEKEE (reference sequence). CDR3 coding DNA: TGTGCCAGCAGCTTGGAAGGACTAGCGGGAGGAGGGGACTACAATGAGCAGTTCTTC. Residues: CASSLEGLAGGGDYNEQFF.

This sequence joins TRBV4-1 and TRBJ1-2; D not certain. The V gene's germline CDR1 is MGHRA and CDR2 YSYEKL. This CDR3 is 13 amino acids long. Deletions cut 1 base from V and 3 bases from J, with 6 bases between. The CDR3 DNA is TGCGCCAGCAGCCAAGCCCGGGACTATGGCTACACCTTC. Protein sequence: CASSQARDYGYTF.

CDR3 loop: CASRPIILGNNEQFF. DNA for the CDR3: TGTGCCAGCAGACCCATTATTTTGGGGAACAATGAGCAGTTCTTC. The chain carries TRBV27 and TRBJ2-1; D remains unclear. V dropped 6 bases and J dropped 5 bases, with 17 bases sitting between them. Germline lookup yields CDR1 MNHEY and CDR2 SMNVEV (reference sequence). The CDR3 is made up of 15 amino acids.

The V and J genes are TRBV28 and TRBJ1-6; the D is unclear. This CDR3 spans 15 amino acids. Germline assignment: CDR1 MDHEN and CDR2 SYDVKM. Trimming removed 5 bases from V and 1 base from J, with 9 bases in between. CDR3 DNA sequence: TGTGCCAGCAGTGATACTGCTTCCTATAATTCACCCCTCCACTTT. Translating it yields CASSDTASYNSPLHF.

This chain links TRBV14 with TRBJ1-2; no reliable D call. The V and J ends lost 0 bases and 5 bases respectively, with 4 bases between them. Germline lookup yields CDR1 SGHDN and CDR2 FVKESK. This CDR3 is 12 amino acids long. The CDR3 region is CASSQDKYGYTF. CDR3 bases: TGTGCCAGCAGCCAAGACAAATATGGCTACACCTTC.

V usage is TRBV7-6 and J usage is TRBJ2-5, with 13 bases that match TRBD2. This CDR3 is built from 16 residues. V was clipped by 5 bases and J by 5 bases; unmatched bases: 8. The germline V gene encodes CDR1 SGHVS and CDR2 FNYEAQ. CDR3 sequence reads: CASSPLTSGRVETQYF. Here the CDR3 DNA reads TGTGCCAGCAGCCCACTCACTAGCGGGAGGGTGGAGACCCAGTACTTC.

V gene TRBV10-3 combines with J gene TRBJ1-6, with 10 nucleotides matching TRBD1. Trimming took 4 bases from V and 6 from J; bases not matched to a gene: 18. CDR3 length: 20 residues. Germline V gene data show CDR1 as ENHRY and CDR2 as SYGVKD. As DNA, the CDR3 is TGTGCCATCAGTGGACTCCCCCTCTCATGGGACAGGGGAATTAATTCACCCCTCCACTTT. Translating gives CAISGLPLSWDRGINSPLHF.

The chain links TRBV7-9 to TRBJ2-1; 9 nucleotides match TRBD1. With 5 bases clipped from V and 4 bases from J, the junction kept 6 bases outside the gene matches. The CDR3 runs 15 residues. The germline CDR1 and CDR2 sequences are SEHNR and FQNEAQ (reference sequence). CDR3 loop: CASSPSGTGYNEQFF. The CDR3 nucleotides are TGTGCCAGCAGCCCCAGCGGGACAGGGTACAATGAGCAGTTCTTC.

This clone was detected once. The chain is built from TRBV6-5 and TRBJ2-7, with D perhaps matching TRBD1 or TRBD2 (5 bases each). Between the trimmed V and J ends, which lost 6 bases and 12 bases, there was a span of 27 bases. The germline V gene encodes CDR1 MNHEY and CDR2 SVGAGI. CDR3 length: 15 amino acids. In DNA, the CDR3 is TGTGCCAGCAGGTCCCCCGGGACCGAAGAAACCCCTCGGTACTTC. Translating it yields CASRSPGTEETPRYF.

The rearrangement joins TRBV28 to TRBJ2-7, with 10 positions matching TRBD2. V was pared by 2 bases and J by 4 bases, with 5 bases of the junction left unmatched. Germline assignment: CDR1 MDHEN and CDR2 SYDVKM. The CDR3 extends over 15 amino acids. The CDR3 sequence is CASSLGPSGRYEQYF. The CDR3 DNA follows: TGTGCCAGCAGTTTAGGGCCTAGCGGGAGATACGAGCAGTACTTC.

The chain joins TRBV4-1 to TRBJ1-5, with D possibly being TRBD1 (6 bases). Germline V gene data show CDR1 as MGHRA and CDR2 as YSYEKL. The V end was cut by 5 bases, the J end by 0 bases, with 11 bases between. This CDR3 has 15 amino acids. CDR3 residues: CASSFWTDSNQPQHF. The CDR3 DNA reads TGCGCCAGCAGCTTCTGGACAGATAGCAATCAGCCCCAGCATTTT.

The genes are TRBV27 and TRBJ2-1; D not certain. Germline assignment: CDR1 MNHEY and CDR2 SMNVEV (reference sequence). This CDR3 has 14 residues. V gave up 0 bases and J gave up 3 bases, with 6 bases separating them. DNA for the CDR3: TGTGCCAGCAGTTTATCGGCTAGCTACAATGAGCAGTTCTTC. Its protein product is CASSLSASYNEQFF.

V usage is TRBV4-2 and J usage is TRBJ2-1, with TRBD2 as a possible D gene (5 bases). V was clipped by 4 bases and J by 6 bases, with 10 bases between them. CDR1 and CDR2 (germline): LGHNA, YNFKEQ. CDR3 length: 13 amino acids. The CDR3 DNA follows: TGTGCCAGCAGCCTGTCGAGGGCCAATGAGCAGTTCTTC. Translating gives CASSLSRANEQFF.

This clone was seen only once. The V and J genes are TRBV29-1 and TRBJ2-1, with TRBD2 matching over 13 bases. This CDR3 has 16 residues. CDR1 is SQVTM and CDR2 is ANQGSEA in the germline V gene. Trimming removed 7 bases from V and 5 bases from J; junction bases left unmatched: 11. DNA for the CDR3: TGCAGCGCGCAGGTCGGTGGACTAGCGGGAGACAATGAGCAGTTCTTC. This gives the protein CSAQVGGLAGDNEQFF.

This chain joins TRBV7-2 and TRBJ2-7; 10 bases fit TRBD2. In germline, CDR1 is SGHTA, CDR2 FQGNSA. Trimming cost V 2 bases and J 7 bases; bases outside gene matches: 11. CDR3 length: 16 amino acids. The CDR3 here is CASSLWGLAGVGEQYF. Here the CDR3 DNA reads TGTGCCAGCAGCTTATGGGGTCTAGCGGGAGTGGGTGAGCAGTACTTC.

The chain links TRBV11-1 to TRBJ2-7; unclear D gene. This CDR3 spans 15 amino acids. V was clipped by 2 bases and J by 3 bases, with 14 bases between them. Germline CDR1 SGHAT, CDR2 FQDESV (reference sequence). This chain's CDR3 is CASSLWPGPDYEQYF. CDR3 in DNA: TGTGCCAGCAGCTTATGGCCCGGGCCCGACTACGAGCAGTACTTC.

The V call is TRBV6-5, the J call TRBJ1-5, with D maybe TRBD1 (6 bases). Germline V gene data show CDR1 as MNHEY and CDR2 as SVGAGI. The CDR3 runs 15 residues. Trimming shortened V by 6 bases and J by 0 bases, and 12 bases separated the two germline ends. CDR3 residues: CASRGTPYSNQPQHF. CDR3 coding DNA: TGTGCCAGCAGAGGGACACCGTATAGCAATCAGCCCCAGCATTTT.

The rearrangement uses TRBV7-2 and TRBJ2-7, with D perhaps TRBD1 (6 bases). The length of the CDR3 is 13 residues. The ends were cut back, 1 base at V and 6 bases at J, with 10 bases in the middle. Germline lookup yields CDR1 SGHTA and CDR2 FQGNSA. Written as DNA, the CDR3 is TGTGCCAGCAGCTTAGATCCAGGGGTCGAGCAGTACTTC. Encoded protein: CASSLDPGVEQYF.

The V and J genes are TRBV2 and TRBJ1-2; D is uncertain. This CDR3 comprises 14 residues. V lost 6 bases to trimming and J lost 4 bases, with 15 bases between them. Germline V gene sequence: CDR1 SNHLY, CDR2 FYNNEI. CDR3 protein: CASRSPVGVYGYTF. The DNA for the CDR3 is TGTGCCAGCAGGTCGCCGGTCGGCGTCTATGGCTACACCTTC.